This T cell receptor (beta chain) came from a study of blood T cell repertoires in COVID-19. In the study overall: The United States, Italy and Spain were the sources of the acute and convalescent COVID-19 samples. In each case, the material was cDNA or gDNA derived from T cells, B-cell-depleted T cells, or PBMCs.

Methods used by the authors: Amplified reference gene primers provided the basis for estimating nucleated cell counts. TCRdb's table, derived via immunoSEQ multiplex PCR, lists solely in-frame clones and lacks some. From that table come the V and J calls and clone size; the DNA was used to work out D and trimming. In the table there are about 130,000 clones, over 75% of which are singletons. Sequencing was performed on peripheral blood. This TCR came from a human donor in a cohort sampled during active COVID-19.

The CDR3 sequence: CASSIMGGEKLFF. The CDR3, as DNA: TGTGCCAGTAGTATCATGGGGGGTGAAAAACTGTTTTTT. This chain links TRBV19 with TRBJ1-4, with a tentative D call TRBD1 (5 bases). In germline, CDR1 is LNHDA, CDR2 SQIVND (reference sequence). V gave up 3 bases and J gave up 7 bases, with 9 bases separating them. CDR3 size: 13 residues.